Here is one T cell receptor (beta chain) with its context. In the original processing: Counts of nucleated cells, estimated from reference gene primer amplification, were obtained. TCRdb's copy holds only in-frame clones and misses some; the assay was immunoSEQ multiplex PCR. Clone size and the V and J calls come from that table; the DNA yielded D and trimming. The sample carries roughly 150,000 clones, around 81% recorded once. The sample comes from a study of blood T cell repertoires in COVID-19. The CDR3 extends over 16 amino acids. Germline CDR1 and CDR2: MNHEY and SVGAGI. Trimming stripped 0 bases from V and 0 bases from J, with 12 bases between.

This sequence was found in a man in his sixties or seventies who had recovered from COVID-19. Specimen: peripheral blood. The gene calls are TRBV6-5 and TRBJ2-7; no firm D call. The CDR3 is CASSYSATQSSYEQYF. The CDR3 DNA follows: TGTGCCAGCAGTTACTCCGCTACTCAAAGCTCCTACGAGCAGTACTTC.